This T cell receptor (beta chain) comes out of a study of shared T cell receptors in the human thymus. The CDR3 has 17 residues. The J segment lost 0 bases and the V segment lost 1 base, leaving 9 bases of the junction unmatched. Germline values: CDR1 LGHNA, CDR2 YSLEER. Assay used: immunoSEQ multiplex PCR; TCRdb lists only in-frame clones, some missing. The sample shows almost 550,000 clones, 70% to 80% of them seen only once. The same specimen was also included in a second study, on human thymus T cells.

The V and J genes are TRBV4-3 and TRBJ2-7; 7 positions match TRBD1. Sequences were obtained from thymocytes. The source is a boy younger than two with a congenital heart defect. The CDR3 region has the DNA TGCGCCAGCAGCCAAGCACCAGTGACAGGGCGCTCCTACGAGCAGTACTTC. Translated, it gives CASSQAPVTGRSYEQYF.